These 32 T cell receptor beta chains came from one sample sequenced in a study of blood T cell repertoires in COVID-19. The repertoire was sequenced with immunoSEQ multiplex PCR; TCRdb's copy has only in-frame clones and lacks some. The table lists more than 200,000 clones, around 90% of them singletons. Sequenced input: peripheral blood. The source of these receptors is a man in his 70s with acute or convalescent COVID-19.

For the CDR3, the DNA is TGCAGCGCCCCAGGAACCTTTACGCAGTATTTT. Translating gives CSAPGTFTQYF. The rearrangement joins TRBV29-1 to TRBJ2-3; D gene uncertain. CDR3 length: 11 residues. The germline gives CDR1 SQVTM, CDR2 ANQGSEA. V lost 7 bases and J 8 bases, leaving 13 bases between the germline ends.

The V gene is TRBV2, the J gene TRBJ2-7; the match to TRBD2 covers 8 bases. The CDR3 spans 15 residues. The V segment lost 6 bases and the J segment 5 bases; nucleotides outside the gene matches: 12. The germline V gene has CDR1 SNHLY and CDR2 FYNNEI. The CDR3 bases are TGTGCCAGCAGGGCAACCTCTGGACTAGCCCACGAGCAGTACTTC. This encodes CASRATSGLAHEQYF.

The chain joins TRBV9 to TRBJ2-7, with TRBD1 matching over 10 bases. V lost 0 bases and J lost 4; bases outside the gene matches: 4. Germline-derived CDR1 and CDR2 are SGDLS and YYNGEE. The CDR3 is 15 amino acids. In DNA form, the CDR3 reads TGTGCCAGCAGCGTAGATGGGACAGGGGTGTACGAGCAGTACTTC. Protein sequence: CASSVDGTGVYEQYF.

V is TRBV6-1 and J is TRBJ2-2; 7 bases fit TRBD2. The CDR3 length is 16 residues. V was pared by 1 base and J by 6 bases, with 8 bases of the junction left unmatched. CDR1 is MNHNS and CDR2 is SASEGT in the germline V gene. Written as DNA, the CDR3 is TGTGCCAGCAGTGAAGGGTTAGGGCTAGCGGCCGGGGAGCTGTTTTTT. This gives the protein CASSEGLGLAAGELFF.

The V call is TRBV29-1, the J call TRBJ2-7; no definite D call. The CDR3 contains 12 residues. Trimming shortened V by 4 bases and J by 0 bases, and 7 bases separated the two germline ends. Germline V gene data show CDR1 as SQVTM and CDR2 as ANQGSEA. CDR3 nucleotides: TGCAGCGTTGGTCCGAGCTCCTACGAGCAGTACTTC. It specifies CSVGPSSYEQYF.

The J gene is TRBJ1-1, the V gene TRBV9; D is possibly TRBD1 (6 bases). V dropped 6 bases and J dropped 0 bases, with 15 bases sitting between them. This CDR3 contains 15 residues. Per the germline V gene, CDR1 is SGDLS and CDR2 is YYNGEE. CDR3 in amino acids: CASTAGGQMNTEAFF. The CDR3 coding sequence is TGTGCCAGCACCGCCGGGGGGCAGATGAACACTGAAGCTTTCTTT.

The DNA for the CDR3 is TGCAGCGTGAGGTTCGCGGGAGGAAGGGAGACCCAGTACTTC. Amino acid sequence: CSVRFAGGRETQYF. The chain links TRBV29-1 to TRBJ2-5; 8 bases line up with TRBD2. The CDR3 runs to 14 residues. CDR1 SQVTM and CDR2 ANQGSEA come from the germline V gene. V lost 6 bases to trimming and J lost 5 bases; unmatched junction nucleotides: 11. The full variable domain, its missing parts supplied by reference TRBV29-1 and TRBJ2-5, is SAVISQKPSRDICQRGTSLTIQCQVDSQVTMMFWYRQQPGQSLTLIATANQGSEATYESGFVIDKFPISRPNLTFSTLTVSNMSPEDSSIYLCSVRFAGGRETQYFGPGTRLLVL.

The V and J genes are TRBV5-1 and TRBJ1-5; D not certain. Per the germline V gene, CDR1 is SGHRS and CDR2 is YFSETQ. The CDR3 runs to 14 residues. Trimming removed 4 bases from V and 1 base from J, with 9 bases in between. For the CDR3, the DNA is TGCGCCAGCAGCGCTGAGGGAAGCAATCAGCCCCAGCATTTT. It encodes CASSAEGSNQPQHF.

The rearrangement links TRBV6-5 to TRBJ2-1; TRBD1 aligns across 7 bases. Germline V CDR1 and CDR2: MNHEY, SVGAGI. Losses at the gene ends were 8 bases for V and 5 bases for J; bases not matched to a gene: 12. The CDR3 is made up of 15 amino acids. Here the CDR3 reads CASSLWDSLNNEQFF. The CDR3 region has the DNA TGTGCCAGCTCCCTTTGGGACAGCCTGAACAATGAGCAGTTCTTC.

The chain combines TRBV6-4 with TRBJ2-5; tentative D call: TRBD1 (5 bases). The CDR3 is 13 amino acids. Germline loops: CDR1 MRHNA, CDR2 SNTAGT. Trimming removed 5 bases at V and 4 bases at J, with 11 bases between. The CDR3 coding sequence is TGTGCCAGCAGTCTATGGGGCGGAGAGACCCAGTACTTC. This translates into CASSLWGGETQYF.

This chain joins TRBV10-3 and TRBJ1-1; D possibly corresponds to TRBD1 (6 bases). The germline CDR1 and CDR2 sequences are ENHRY and SYGVKD. Trimming cost V 10 bases and J 0 bases, with 12 bases left between them. The CDR3 covers 13 residues. The CDR3 is CATRRGLNTEAFF. CDR3 sequence (DNA): TGTGCCACCCGGCGGGGGCTGAACACTGAAGCTTTCTTT.

V and J are TRBV5-1 and TRBJ2-3, with D possibly TRBD2 on 7 matching bases. CDR3 size: 16 residues. Germline loops: CDR1 SGHRS, CDR2 YFSETQ. V lost 0 bases, J lost 2 bases, and 13 bases lay in between. CDR3 DNA sequence: TGCGCCAGCAGCTTGGAGGGGGGGAGAGTCACAGATACGCAGTATTTT. Its protein product is CASSLEGGRVTDTQYF. Full variable domain (missing parts from reference TRBV5-1 and TRBJ2-3): KAGVTQTPRYLIKTRGQQVTLSCSPISGHRSVSWYQQTPGQGLQFLFEYFSETQRNKGNFPGRFSGRQFSNSRSEMNVSTLELGDSALYLCASSLEGGRVTDTQYFGPGTRLTVL.

For this clone: Other DNA sequences from this sample encode an identical CDR3 as well. The chain joins TRBV28 to TRBJ1-3; 7 bases are a match to TRBD1. The V gene end was trimmed by 4 bases and the J gene end by 1 base; junction bases not matched to a gene: 7. Germline-derived CDR1 and CDR2 are MDHEN and SYDVKM. The CDR3 totals 16 residues. The CDR3 sequence is CASSSGQLHSGNTIYF. The CDR3 DNA reads as TGTGCCAGCAGTTCGGGACAGCTCCATTCTGGAAACACCATATATTTT.

This sequence joins TRBV12-3 or TRBV12-4 and TRBJ1-2; TRBD1 might be the D (6 bases). V shed 7 bases and J shed 4 bases, with 13 bases lying between them. This CDR3 region has 13 residues. The CDR3 sequence: CASKQDSIYGYTF. CDR3 DNA: TGTGCCAGCAAACAGGACAGTATCTATGGCTACACCTTC.

The chain joins TRBV7-9 to TRBJ2-5; 9 nucleotides align to TRBD2. CDR1 is SEHNR and CDR2 is FQNEAQ in the germline V gene (reference sequence). CDR3 length: 14 residues. V was clipped by 5 bases and J by 4 bases; unmatched bases: 5. DNA of the CDR3: TGTGCCAGCAGCAGTAGCGGGAGTTCAGAGACCCAGTACTTC. Its protein product is CASSSSGSSETQYF.

This sequence joins TRBV18 and TRBJ2-3; 12 bases agree with TRBD2. Unmatched junction bases numbered 3, after V lost 2 bases and J lost 0 bases. CDR1 is KGHSH and CDR2 is LQKENI in the germline V gene. The CDR3 contains 17 residues. The CDR3 spells CASSPIGTSGSTDTQYF. CDR3 nucleotide sequence: TGTGCCAGCTCACCAATCGGGACTAGCGGGAGCACAGATACGCAGTATTTT. The full variable domain, completed using reference TRBV18 and TRBJ2-3, is NAGVMQNPRHLVRRRGQEARLRCSPMKGHSHVYWYRQLPEEGLKFMVYLQKENIIDESGMPKERFSAEFPKEGPSILRIQQVVRGDSAAYFCASSPIGTSGSTDTQYFGPGTRLTVL.

V and J are TRBV2 and TRBJ1-5, with 10 bases fitting TRBD1. The ends lost 6 bases at V and 5 bases at J; junction bases unmatched: 1. Germline CDR1 reads SNHLY; CDR2 reads FYNNEI. This CDR3 comprises 13 residues. CDR3 protein: CASSGTGDQPQHF. The CDR3 nucleotides read TGTGCCAGCAGCGGGACAGGGGATCAGCCCCAGCATTTT.

This sequence joins TRBV10-3 and TRBJ2-5; D is ambiguous. CDR1 is ENHRY and CDR2 is SYGVKD in the germline V gene. The CDR3 has 17 amino acids. The germline V and J ends were trimmed by 6 bases and 1 base, with 21 bases remaining between them. CDR3 in DNA: TGTGCCATCAGCACCTACGCCGTCGGGTCCGCCCAAGAGACCCAGTACTTC. The encoded protein is CAISTYAVGSAQETQYF.

This clone was detected only once. This rearrangement joins TRBV7-9 to TRBJ2-7; weak D call: TRBD2 (5 bases). With 3 bases removed from V and 2 bases from J, the gap between germline ends came to 11 bases. The CDR3 runs 14 residues. Looked up from germline, CDR1 is SEHNR and CDR2 is FQNEAQ (reference sequence). In DNA form, the CDR3 reads TGTGCCAGCAGCTTGGAGAGGGTAACCTACGAGCAGTACTTC. The encoded protein is CASSLERVTYEQYF.

The chain has TRBV4-3 and TRBJ2-2; no reliable D call. The V end was cut by 6 bases, the J end by 0 bases, with 8 bases between. Germline values: CDR1 LGHNA, CDR2 YSLEER. This CDR3 contains 14 residues. CDR3 DNA: TGCGCCAGCAGAATGACACCGAACACCGGGGAGCTGTTTTTT. Translated, it gives CASRMTPNTGELFF.

The J gene is TRBJ1-5, the V gene TRBV19; 7 bases match TRBD1. Trimming took 4 bases from V and 4 from J; bases not matched to a gene: 13. There are 17 residues in the CDR3. Germline CDR1 and CDR2: LNHDA and SQIVND (reference sequence). The CDR3 DNA reads as TGTGCCAGTAGTAATAGCCTCGGCACAGGGGTTAATCAGCCCCAGCATTTT. Amino acids: CASSNSLGTGVNQPQHF.

The gene calls are TRBV6-6 and TRBJ1-5, with 11 bases matching TRBD1. CDR3 length: 15 residues. Germline-derived CDR1 and CDR2 are MNHNY and SVGAGI (reference sequence). V was clipped by 6 bases and J by 6 bases; unmatched bases: 7. This CDR3 reads CASSSGTGGGQPQHF. The CDR3 coding sequence is TGTGCCAGCAGCTCCGGGACAGGGGGTGGTCAGCCCCAGCATTTT.

This rearrangement joins TRBV5-1 to TRBJ2-1; TRBD2 might be the D (6 bases). V lost 4 bases to trimming and J lost 10 bases, with 18 bases between them. The CDR3 runs to 14 residues. From germline, CDR1 is SGHRS and CDR2 YFSETQ. CDR3: CASSPRAGGKEQFF. The CDR3 DNA reads as TGCGCCAGCAGCCCTAGGGCCGGCGGGAAGGAGCAGTTCTTC.

The chain joins TRBV6-5 to TRBJ2-5; TRBD2 agrees at 7 bases. Germline CDR1 reads MNHEY; CDR2 reads SVGAGI. CDR3 length equals 13 residues. Trimming cost V 6 bases and J 5 bases; bases outside gene matches: 6. In DNA, the CDR3 is TGTGCCAGCAGGACGGGAGCGGGGGAGACCCAGTACTTC. Translation: CASRTGAGETQYF.

The chain has TRBV15 and TRBJ1-2, with TRBD1 as a possible D gene (5 bases). V was trimmed by 3 bases and J by 4 bases, leaving 9 bases between them. Germline V gives CDR1 LNHNV, CDR2 YYDKDF (reference sequence). CDR3 size: 13 residues. The CDR3 spells CATSSSQGYGYTF. The CDR3 DNA reads TGTGCCACCAGCAGTTCTCAGGGCTATGGCTACACCTTC.

A note on this clone: Distinct nucleotide sequences in the sample also encode this CDR3. V is TRBV6-4 and J is TRBJ2-5; D possibly corresponds to TRBD2 (5 bases). V gave up 3 bases and J gave up 5 bases, with 10 bases separating them. In germline, CDR1 is MRHNA, CDR2 SNTAGT. The CDR3 is 13 residues long. DNA of the CDR3: TGTGCCAGCAGTGATCGTCCGGGGGAGACCCAGTACTTC. Translating it yields CASSDRPGETQYF.

This clone was picked up one time. The rearrangement links TRBV7-9 to TRBJ2-5, with 7 positions matching TRBD2. This CDR3 comprises 14 residues. Looked up from germline, CDR1 is SEHNR and CDR2 is FQNEAQ (reference sequence). With 5 bases clipped from V and 1 base from J, the junction kept 4 bases outside the gene matches. The CDR3 sequence is CASSPGRAQETQYF. The CDR3 region has the DNA TGTGCCAGCAGCCCAGGGAGGGCCCAAGAGACCCAGTACTTC. Complete variable domain (other parts from reference TRBV7-9 and TRBJ2-5): DTGVSQNPRHKITKRGQNVTFRCDPISEHNRLYWYRQTLGQGPEFLTYFQNEAQLEKSRLLSDRFSAERPKGSFSTLEIQRTEQGDSAMYLCASSPGRAQETQYFGPGTRLLVL.

The chain recombines TRBV5-1 with TRBJ1-2; D perhaps matches TRBD1 (5 bases). Trimming pared 4 bases from V and 1 base from J, leaving 17 bases between. From germline, CDR1 is SGHRS and CDR2 YFSETQ. CDR3 length: 16 residues. Written as DNA, the CDR3 is TGCGCCAGCAGCCCGAGCGCGGGGGGGATTAACTATGGCTACACCTTC. This translates into CASSPSAGGINYGYTF.

This chain links TRBV28 with TRBJ1-5; perhaps TRBD1 as D (5 bases). CDR1 is MDHEN, CDR2 SYDVKM, per germline. Trimming stripped 4 bases from V and 0 bases from J, with 16 bases between. CDR3 length: 17 residues. The CDR3 region has the DNA TGTGCCAGCAGTTCCCTCTCGGGACTAAATAGCAATCAGCCCCAGCATTTT. It translates to CASSSLSGLNSNQPQHF.

This chain connects TRBV27 to TRBJ1-5, with no clear D. The CDR3 sequence is 16 residues long. In germline, CDR1 is MNHEY, CDR2 SMNVEV (reference sequence). V dropped 6 bases and J dropped 0 bases, with 15 bases sitting between them. Here the CDR3 reads CASSPRRGDSNQPQHF. Here the CDR3 DNA reads TGTGCCAGCAGCCCTAGGCGGGGTGATAGCAATCAGCCCCAGCATTTT.

The rearrangement links TRBV7-2 to TRBJ2-2, with D possibly matching TRBD2 (6 bases). Trimming took off 3 bases at V and 4 bases at J, with 15 bases between the two ends. The germline CDR1 and CDR2 sequences are SGHTA and FQGNSA. The CDR3 runs 16 residues. CDR3 loop: CASSLVGASATGELFF. As DNA, the CDR3 is TGTGCCAGCAGCTTGGTCGGGGCTAGCGCCACCGGGGAGCTGTTTTTT.

This clone was recorded a few times. This sample also contains other DNA sequences that code for the same CDR3. The genes are TRBV29-1 and TRBJ1-5; maybe TRBD1 (5 bases). Germline V gene lookup returns CDR1 SQVTM and CDR2 ANQGSEA. The germline V and J ends were trimmed by 4 bases and 3 bases, with 10 bases remaining between them. CDR3 length: 13 amino acids. CDR3 nucleotides: TGCAGCGTTGCCGACAGCCTCAATCAGCCCCAGCATTTT. As protein: CSVADSLNQPQHF.